This T cell receptor beta chain was found in a study of Ad26.COV2.S vaccination and SARS-CoV-2 variants listed by TCRdb under 2021. In the study overall: Donors in the vaccine arm were drawn from COV1001, a multicentre, randomized, double-blind, placebo-controlled phase I-IIa trial testing Ad26.COV2.S in healthy adults. Ad26.COV2.S was given intramuscularly at 5x10^10 or 1x10^11 viral particles, as a single shot or as two shots 56 days apart. TCRbeta repertoire sequencing was used to assess the specificity and breadth of SARS-CoV-2-reactive T cell receptors after Ad26.COV2.S vaccination. A total of about 30 samples were included in the TCR-sequenced set, comprising roughly 19 Ad26.COV2.S vaccine recipients, 5 placebo recipients and 8 SARS-CoV-2 convalescent individuals. Trial participants were randomized into five groups of five: low-dose or high-dose Ad26.COV2.S given once or twice, or placebo on both occasions. Investigators did not know the trial group allocation while performing experiments and assessing outcomes. Overall study results and their limits: Substantial breadth of spike-specific CD8+ and CD4+ T cell responses was reported after vaccination. According to the authors, total T cell responses may have been underestimated by the TCR breadth and depth analyses. Spike-specific TCR breadth was higher in Ad26.COV2.S recipients than in placebo recipients (P = 0.0014). The study was not powered for comparison of responses between vaccine doses or regimens. Comparable non-spike TCR breadth was observed between vaccine and placebo recipients, consistent with only spike being contained in the vaccine.

A note on this clone: Its antigen specificity is not known. No clone much larger than this one lies a single base away; base qualities are absent.

The immunoSEQ Assay was used to sequence TCRbeta CDR3 regions. After extraction, genomic DNA underwent amplification by bias-controlled multiplex PCR, followed by high-throughput sequencing. As for how the authors treated the data: To quantify the absolute abundance of every unique TCRbeta CDR3 region, sequences were collapsed and filtered. T cell fraction was estimated by normalizing TCRbeta template counts to usable DNA, with usable DNA measured through amplification of reference genes found in all nucleated cells. Repertoire TCRs were annotated as SARS-CoV-2-specific when V gene, CDR3 amino acid sequence and J gene were exactly matched to a known reactive TCR set. MIRA supplied the reference SARS-CoV-2 TCR set, which was filtered for enrichment in COVID-19-positive ImmuneCODE repertoires so that public or cross-reactive TCRs were removed. Using the MIRA antigens, annotated TCRs were further analysed by specific ORF or by position within an ORF. Depth was the summed frequency of annotated unique rearrangements, while breadth was defined as annotated unique rearrangements over total unique productive rearrangements. Two-sided Wilcoxon rank-sum tests were used to compare TCR breadth between groups. TCRdb retrieved this table from immuneACCESS and kept in-frame rearrangements only. Not all clones are present; in checked studies, unresolved V genes account for under half, and no reason is known for the remainder. D and trimming come from the DNA, and the V and J calls and clone size come from that table. The table for this sample lists 300,000 to 400,000 clones; 85% of them were counted only once. The top ten hold approximately 2% of the sample.

The meaning of the sample's treatment or condition label: around 19 received Ad26.COV2.S at low or high dose, single or two shots; 5 received placebo; per-sample allocation not given. For vaccine and placebo recipients, repertoires were sequenced using samples collected on day 63 after the first injection. Cohort 1b enrolled around 24 adults aged 18-55 years at a single site in Boston, USA, between 29 July and 7 August 2020. Ad26.COV2.S was a replication-incompetent adenovirus type 26 vector expressing a prefusion-stabilized SARS-CoV-2 spike protein from the original Wuhan strain. The germline ends are 13 bases apart after V is trimmed by 3 bases and J by 11 bases. The CDR3 has 12 amino acids, counting the end cysteine and phenylalanine. The DNA shown is the 36-base CDR3, in frame from base 1.

The chain couples TRBV12-3 or TRBV12-4 to TRBJ1-1, with no confident D gene call. The material was peripheral blood, obtained in a trial of Ad26.COV2.S vaccine versus placebo. The receptor was isolated from a person between 18 and 59 years old who received the Ad26.COV2.S COVID-19 vaccine or a placebo. CDR3 region: CASSLLPARAFF. The nucleotide sequence reads as follows: TGTGCCAGCAGTTTGCTGCCGGCAAGGGCTTTCTTT.